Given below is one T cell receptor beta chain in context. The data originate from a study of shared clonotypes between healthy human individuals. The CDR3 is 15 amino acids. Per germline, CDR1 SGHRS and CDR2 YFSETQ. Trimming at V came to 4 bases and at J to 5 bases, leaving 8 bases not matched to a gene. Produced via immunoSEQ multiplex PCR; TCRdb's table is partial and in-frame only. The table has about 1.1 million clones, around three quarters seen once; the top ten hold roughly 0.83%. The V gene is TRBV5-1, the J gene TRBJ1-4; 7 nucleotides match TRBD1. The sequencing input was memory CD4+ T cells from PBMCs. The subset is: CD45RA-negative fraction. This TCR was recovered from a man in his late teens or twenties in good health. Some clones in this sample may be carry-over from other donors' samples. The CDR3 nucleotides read TGCGCCAGCAGCCGTTCCGGGACAGAGAATGAAAAACTGTTTTTT. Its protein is CASSRSGTENEKLFF.